Presented here are 15 T cell receptor beta chains from one specimen sequenced in a study of cytomegalovirus exposure and HLA in healthy donors. Researchers ran the PCR with 60 Vbeta and 13 Jbeta primers. This table comes from immunoSEQ multiplex PCR, and its TCRdb copy is limited to in-frame clones, with some not included. Of 91,000 or so clones listed, about three quarters are singletons. The sequenced material came from PBMCs. These receptors originate from a man younger than 40 in good health and CMV-seropositive.

V and J are TRBV29-1 and TRBJ2-1, with 10 bases lining up with TRBD2. The germline V gene encodes CDR1 SQVTM and CDR2 ANQGSEA. The CDR3 loop spans 19 amino acids. Losses at the gene ends were 6 bases for V and 5 bases for J; bases not matched to a gene: 22. CDR3 sequence: CSVQGVLAKREGRHNEQFF. Here the CDR3 DNA reads TGCAGCGTCCAAGGGGTATTGGCTAAGCGGGAGGGCCGACACAATGAGCAGTTCTTC.

J is TRBJ2-1 and V is TRBV7-8; 13 bases line up with TRBD2. CDR1 is SGHVS, CDR2 FQNEAQ, per germline. The CDR3 covers 15 residues. V trimming: 6 bases; J trimming: 8 bases; junction bases outside the gene matches: 7. The CDR3 DNA follows: TGTGCCAGCAGGGGGGGACTAGCGGGATCCTATGAGCAGTTCTTC. It encodes CASRGGLAGSYEQFF. Complete variable domain (other parts from reference TRBV7-8 and TRBJ2-1): GAGVSQSPRYKVAKRGQDVALRCDPISGHVSLFWYQQALGQGPEFLTYFQNEAQLDKSGLPSDRFFAERPEGSVSTLKIQRTQQEDSAVYLCASRGGLAGSYEQFFGPGTRLTVL.

This chain joins TRBV28 and TRBJ2-3; D is unresolved. The ends were cut back, 6 bases at V and 2 bases at J, with 21 bases in the middle. CDR1 and CDR2 (germline): MDHEN, SYDVKM. CDR3 length: 17 amino acids. The CDR3 DNA reads as TGTGCCAGCAGCCGAACGTCGGTCGATTTTTCCACAGATACGCAGTATTTT. It specifies CASSRTSVDFSTDTQYF. The full variable domain, in which reference TRBV28 and TRBJ2-3 provide the parts outside the CDR3, is DVKVTQSSRYLVKRTGEKVFLECVQDMDHENMFWYRQDPGLGLRLIYFSYDVKMKEKGDIPEGYSVSREKKERFSLILESASTNQTSMYLCASSRTSVDFSTDTQYFGPGTRLTVL.

The chain employs TRBV25-1 and TRBJ1-1; 9 bases are a match to TRBD1. CDR1 is MGHDK, CDR2 SYGVNS, per germline. The CDR3 extends over 10 amino acids. The CDR3 sequence: CAIQGQGAFF. The DNA of the CDR3 is TGTGCAATCCAGGGACAGGGAGCTTTCTTT.

The rearrangement links TRBV2 to TRBJ1-3; 8 positions match TRBD1. The trim removed 5 bases at V and 0 bases at J, leaving 3 bases unmatched. Germline CDR1 and CDR2: SNHLY and FYNNEI. CDR3 length: 15 residues. The CDR3 DNA reads TGTGCCAGCAGTTCACAGGGGGTCTCTGGAAACACCATATATTTT. Residues: CASSSQGVSGNTIYF.

The rearrangement joins TRBV9 to TRBJ1-1; tentative D call: TRBD1 (6 bases). The CDR3 is 14 amino acids. Looked up from germline, CDR1 is SGDLS and CDR2 is YYNGEE. The V end was cut by 4 bases, the J end by 2 bases, with 12 bases between. The CDR3 DNA is TGTGCCAGCAGCTCAGGACAGCCTAACACTGAAGCTTTCTTT. It is translated as CASSSGQPNTEAFF.

This sequence joins TRBV6-5 and TRBJ2-1; tentative D call: TRBD1 (6 bases). Germline CDR1 MNHEY, CDR2 SVGAGI. The CDR3 totals 14 residues. V lost 4 bases and J 7 bases, leaving 14 bases between the germline ends. CDR3 in DNA: TGTGCCAGCAGTTTCTACAGGGTAGGGAATGAGCAGTTCTTC. As protein: CASSFYRVGNEQFF.

The chain recombines TRBV19 with TRBJ1-6; 10 bases agree with TRBD1. V trimming: 5 bases; J trimming: 4 bases; junction bases outside the gene matches: 8. CDR1 is LNHDA, CDR2 SQIVND, per germline (reference sequence). CDR3 length: 17 residues. CDR3 coding DNA: TGTGCCAGTAGTCACGATGGGACAGGGGTATATAATTCACCCCTCCACTTT. Translated: CASSHDGTGVYNSPLHF.

The CDR3 here is CASSWAGASTDTQYF. In DNA form, the CDR3 reads TGTGCCAGCAGCTGGGCGGGGGCTAGCACAGATACGCAGTATTTT. The gene calls are TRBV11-2 and TRBJ2-3; TRBD2 is a possible D gene (7 bases). This CDR3 has 15 residues. Trimming stripped 4 bases from V and 0 bases from J, with 11 bases between. CDR1 SGHAT and CDR2 FQNNGV come from the germline V gene. Full variable domain (missing parts from reference TRBV11-2 and TRBJ2-3): EAGVAQSPRYKIIEKRQSVAFWCNPISGHATLYWYQQILGQGPKLLIQFQNNGVVDDSQLPKDRFSAERLKGVDSTLKIQPAKLEDSAVYLCASSWAGASTDTQYFGPGTRLTVL.

This chain connects TRBV5-4 to TRBJ1-2; D is possibly TRBD1 (5 bases). The CDR3 covers 12 residues. CDR1 SGHNT and CDR2 YYREEE come from the germline V gene (reference sequence). V was shortened by 4 bases and J by 3 bases, with 7 bases between the two germline ends. This CDR3 is CASSPGDYGYTF. The DNA of the CDR3 is TGTGCCAGCAGCCCGGGGGACTATGGCTACACCTTC. Full variable domain (rest looked up from reference TRBV5-4 and TRBJ1-2): ETGVTQSPTHLIKTRGQQVTLRCSSQSGHNTVSWYQQALGQGPQFIFQYYREEENGRGNFPPRFSGLQFPNYSSELNVNALELDDSALYLCASSPGDYGYTFGSGTRLTVV.

This rearrangement joins TRBV4-1 to TRBJ1-4; TRBD1 might be the D (5 bases). Germline lookup yields CDR1 MGHRA and CDR2 YSYEKL. CDR3 size: 15 residues. Trimming removed 0 bases at V and 5 bases at J, with 10 bases between. The CDR3 nucleotides read TGCGCCAGCAGCCAAGACCCGCGGGGGAATGAAAAACTGTTTTTT. Amino acid sequence: CASSQDPRGNEKLFF.

The V call is TRBV6-5, the J call TRBJ1-2; 7 bases agree with TRBD1. CDR1 is MNHEY, CDR2 SVGAGI, per germline. The CDR3 totals 14 residues. Trimming removed 5 bases from V and 3 bases from J; junction bases left unmatched: 6. CDR3 in amino acids: CASSQRQGHYGYTF. For the CDR3, the DNA is TGTGCCAGCAGTCAAAGACAGGGACACTATGGCTACACCTTC.

V is TRBV5-6 and J is TRBJ2-7; 8 positions agree with TRBD2. The germline CDR1 and CDR2 sequences are SGHDT and YYEEEE. V lost 0 bases and J lost 6; bases outside the gene matches: 11. The CDR3 is 16 residues long. The CDR3 DNA follows: TGTGCCAGCAGCTTGGTTCTGGCGGGGGGTACGGGCGAGCAGTACGTC. Amino acid sequence: CASSLVLAGGTGEQYV.

The CDR3 is CATLDRGGYNEQFF. DNA for the CDR3: TGTGCCACCTTAGACAGGGGCGGATACAATGAGCAGTTCTTC. This chain joins TRBV6-5 and TRBJ2-1, with 8 bases that match TRBD1. Germline CDR1 and CDR2: MNHEY and SVGAGI. The CDR3 loop spans 14 amino acids. Trimming cost V 10 bases and J 4 bases; bases outside gene matches: 9.

This clone was detected a few times. V gene TRBV4-1 combines with J gene TRBJ1-4; D is uncertain. The V end was cut by 1 base, the J end by 1 base, with 13 bases between. This CDR3 has 17 residues. Germline values: CDR1 MGHRA, CDR2 YSYEKL. The CDR3, as DNA: TGCGCCAGCAGCCAAGGGTCCAGCGCTCAAACTAATGAAAAACTGTTTTTT. Amino acid sequence: CASSQGSSAQTNEKLFF.